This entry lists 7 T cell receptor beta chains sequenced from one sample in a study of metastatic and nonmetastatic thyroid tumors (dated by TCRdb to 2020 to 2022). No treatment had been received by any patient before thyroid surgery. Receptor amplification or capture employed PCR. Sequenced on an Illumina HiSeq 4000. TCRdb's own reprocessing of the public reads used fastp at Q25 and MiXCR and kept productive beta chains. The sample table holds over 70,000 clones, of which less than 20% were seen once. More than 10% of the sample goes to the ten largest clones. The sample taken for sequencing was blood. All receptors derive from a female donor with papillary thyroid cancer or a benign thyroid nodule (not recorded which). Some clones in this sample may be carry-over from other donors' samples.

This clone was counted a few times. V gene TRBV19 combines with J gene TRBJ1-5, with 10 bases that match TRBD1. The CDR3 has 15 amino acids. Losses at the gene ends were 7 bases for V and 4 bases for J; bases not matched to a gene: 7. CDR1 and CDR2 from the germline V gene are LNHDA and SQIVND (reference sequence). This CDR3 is CASTMTGGVNQPQHF. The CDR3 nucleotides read TGTGCCAGTACTATGACAGGGGGCGTGAATCAGCCCCAGCATTTT.

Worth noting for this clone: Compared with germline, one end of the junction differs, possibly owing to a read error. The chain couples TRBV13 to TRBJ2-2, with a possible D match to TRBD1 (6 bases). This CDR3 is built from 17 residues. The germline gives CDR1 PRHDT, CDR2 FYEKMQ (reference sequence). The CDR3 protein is CASSFPSGQSNTGDLFF. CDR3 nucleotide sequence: TGTGCCAGCAGCTTCCCCTCTGGACAGTCGAACACCGGGGATCTGTTTTTT.

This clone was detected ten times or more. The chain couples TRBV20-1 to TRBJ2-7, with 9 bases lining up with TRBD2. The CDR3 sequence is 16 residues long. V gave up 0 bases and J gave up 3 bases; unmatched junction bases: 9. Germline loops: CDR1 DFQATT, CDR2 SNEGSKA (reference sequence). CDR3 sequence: CSARDLAGGPYYEQYF. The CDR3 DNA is TGCAGTGCTAGAGATCTGGCGGGAGGGCCTTACTACGAGCAGTACTTC.

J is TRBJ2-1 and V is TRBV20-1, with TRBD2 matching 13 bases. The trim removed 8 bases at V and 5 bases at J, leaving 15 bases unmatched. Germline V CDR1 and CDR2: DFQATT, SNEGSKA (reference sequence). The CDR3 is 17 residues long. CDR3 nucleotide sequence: TGCAGTTCTCAATCCGGGACTAGCGGGATCTGGAACAATGAGCAGTTCTTC. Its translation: CSSQSGTSGIWNNEQFF.

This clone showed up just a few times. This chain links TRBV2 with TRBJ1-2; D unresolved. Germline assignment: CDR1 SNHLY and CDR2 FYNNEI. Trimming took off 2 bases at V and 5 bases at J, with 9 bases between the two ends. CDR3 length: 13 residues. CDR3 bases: TGTGCCAGCAGTGAACAGATAGGGTATGGCTACACCTTC. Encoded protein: CASSEQIGYGYTF.

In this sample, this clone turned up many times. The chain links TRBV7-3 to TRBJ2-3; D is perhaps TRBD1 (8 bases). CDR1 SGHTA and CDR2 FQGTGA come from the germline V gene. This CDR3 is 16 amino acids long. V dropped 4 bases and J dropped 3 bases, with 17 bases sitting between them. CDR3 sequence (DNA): TGTGCCAGCAGCTCGCCACAGGGGGGGAGTACAGATACGCAGTATTTT. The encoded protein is CASSSPQGGSTDTQYF.

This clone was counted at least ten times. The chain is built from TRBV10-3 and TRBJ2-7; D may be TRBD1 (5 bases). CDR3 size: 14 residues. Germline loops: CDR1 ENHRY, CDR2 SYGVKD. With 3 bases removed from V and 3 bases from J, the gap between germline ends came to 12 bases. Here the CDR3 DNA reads TGTGCCATCAGTGACGGCAGGGTGTACTACGAGCAGTACTTC. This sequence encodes CAISDGRVYYEQYF.